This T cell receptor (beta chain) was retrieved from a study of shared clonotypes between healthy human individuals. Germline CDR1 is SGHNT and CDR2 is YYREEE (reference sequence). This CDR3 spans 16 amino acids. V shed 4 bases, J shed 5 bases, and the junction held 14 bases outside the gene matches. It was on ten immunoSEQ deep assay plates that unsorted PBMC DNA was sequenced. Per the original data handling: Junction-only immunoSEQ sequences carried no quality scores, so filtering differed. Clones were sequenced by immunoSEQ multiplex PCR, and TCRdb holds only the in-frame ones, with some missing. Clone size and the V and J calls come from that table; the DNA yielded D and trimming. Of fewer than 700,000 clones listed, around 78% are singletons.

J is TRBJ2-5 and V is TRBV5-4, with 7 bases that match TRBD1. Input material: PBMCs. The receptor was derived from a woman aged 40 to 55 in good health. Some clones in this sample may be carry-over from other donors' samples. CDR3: CASSPGQTFSQETQYF. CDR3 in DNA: TGTGCCAGCAGCCCGGGACAGACGTTTTCTCAGGAGACCCAGTACTTC.